Described below is a single T cell receptor beta chain sequence and its context. Expressed TCRB transcripts were sequenced because the isolated RNA had all been reverse transcribed beforehand. Sequencing used immunoSEQ multiplex PCR; TCRdb keeps in-frame clones, though not all of them. The sample records around 500,000 clones, more than 9.5% being singletons. The sample comes from a study of beta chain features in type 1 diabetes. Study information: Healthy donors, compared against patients, showed similar age, gender and cell yields.

Trimming left V 7 bases short and J 5 bases short, with 9 bases between. This CDR3 has 13 amino acids. Germline V gives CDR1 SNHLY, CDR2 FYNNEI. This chain connects TRBV2 to TRBJ1-6; unclear D gene. This receptor was identified in a young woman in good health. What was sequenced was naive CD4+ T cells from blood. In nucleotides, the CDR3 is TGTGCCAGCAAGGGCCGGAATAATTCACCCCTCCACTTT. This codes for CASKGRNNSPLHF.